This TCR beta chain was obtained from a study of blood T cell repertoires in COVID-19. Study-level information: The United States, Italy and Spain provided the acute and convalescent COVID-19 samples. The analysed material was cDNA or gDNA that came from T cells, B-cell-depleted T cells, or PBMCs.

Germline trimming cut 5 bases from V and 0 bases from J; bases unmatched to any gene: 9. CDR1 and CDR2 (germline): MNHEY, SMNVEV (reference sequence). The CDR3 is 17 residues long. Per the original data handling: Amplification of reference gene primers was used by the study to estimate nucleated cell counts. Profiling relied on immunoSEQ multiplex PCR, and the TCRdb table lists in-frame clones only, not all of them. V and J calls and clone size follow that table, whereas D and trimming were derived from the DNA. The sample lists about 170,000 clones; approximately 90% were seen once. The rearrangement uses TRBV27 and TRBJ2-1; 8 bases align to TRBD2. The receptor's source is a man over 45 who had recovered from COVID-19. The sample was peripheral blood. The CDR3 region is CASSPKTSASSYNEQFF. CDR3 coding DNA: TGTGCCAGCAGTCCCAAGACTAGCGCGAGCTCCTACAATGAGCAGTTCTTC.